A single sample gave rise to the 12 T cell receptor beta chains below, sequenced in a study of blood T cells in healthy people across ages. The use of a sample-barcoded 5' primer and a J-beta primer mix characterized a second PCR of roughly 6 to 11 cycles. TCRdb recomputed calls from the 5' RACE reads with MiXCR, one row per CDR3 protein. The sample shows some 1 million distinct CDR3 sequences, 45% of them seen only once. The specimen sequenced was blood. The source is a woman aged 60-70 years in good health.

A few counts support this clonotype. This chain connects TRBV20-1 to TRBJ2-5; 11 bases map to TRBD2. Unmatched junction bases numbered 17, after V lost 6 bases and J lost 11 bases. This CDR3 is 15 amino acids long. From germline, CDR1 is DFQATT and CDR2 SNEGSKA (reference sequence). Written as DNA, the CDR3 is TGCAGTGCACCCGGGACTAGCGGAGCCATTAGAGAGCAGTACTTC. Translating gives CSAPGTSGAIREQYF.

The V call is TRBV7-9, the J call TRBJ2-1, with D perhaps TRBD1 or TRBD2 (5 bases each). The CDR3 has 14 residues. The V and J ends lost 0 bases and 10 bases respectively, with 13 bases between them. Germline V gene lookup returns CDR1 SEHNR and CDR2 FQNEAQ (reference sequence). The CDR3 protein is CASSLAVRGEEQFF. The CDR3, as DNA: TGTGCCAGCAGCTTAGCGGTAAGGGGAGAGGAGCAGTTCTTC.

The V call is TRBV6-1, the J call TRBJ2-7, with a possible D match to TRBD2 (6 bases). The CDR3 extends over 15 amino acids. From germline, CDR1 is MNHNS and CDR2 SASEGT. With 3 bases removed from V and 0 bases from J, the gap between germline ends came to 12 bases. The CDR3 region is CASSEGGDSSYEQYF. The CDR3 bases are TGTGCCAGCAGTGAGGGGGGTGACAGCTCCTACGAGCAGTACTTC.

V gene TRBV2 combines with J gene TRBJ2-7; perhaps TRBD1 as D (5 bases). Germline lookup yields CDR1 SNHLY and CDR2 FYNNEI. There are 14 residues in the CDR3. V gave up 7 bases and J gave up 3 bases, with 16 bases separating them. The CDR3 nucleotides read TGTGCCAGCAAGGGGCCCGACGGCGGCTACGAGCAGTACTTC. This encodes CASKGPDGGYEQYF.

This chain uses TRBV6-5 with TRBJ2-5; possible D gene TRBD2, 5 bases. Germline loops: CDR1 MNHEY, CDR2 SVGAGI. V dropped 2 bases and J dropped 2 bases, with 6 bases sitting between them. The CDR3 loop spans 13 amino acids. In DNA, the CDR3 is TGTGCCAGCAGTTACGGGAGACAAGAGACCCAGTACTTC. Translating it yields CASSYGRQETQYF.

The CDR3 region has the DNA TGCGCCAGCAGCTTTGGAGGGTTCTATGGCTACACCTTC. Translated: CASSFGGFYGYTF. The chain is built from TRBV5-1 and TRBJ1-2; D is undetermined. V lost 2 bases and J 4 bases, leaving 9 bases between the germline ends. Germline CDR1 SGHRS, CDR2 YFSETQ. This CDR3 contains 13 residues. Full variable domain (missing parts from reference TRBV5-1 and TRBJ1-2): KAGVTQTPRYLIKTRGQQVTLSCSPISGHRSVSWYQQTPGQGLQFLFEYFSETQRNKGNFPGRFSGRQFSNSRSEMNVSTLELGDSALYLCASSFGGFYGYTFGSGTRLTVV.

This rearrangement joins TRBV28 to TRBJ1-2; maybe TRBD1 (6 bases). The V end was cut by 10 bases, the J end by 8 bases, with 14 bases between. This CDR3 is 11 amino acids long. Germline CDR1 and CDR2: MDHEN and SYDVKM. The CDR3 DNA reads TGTGCCACCGCAGGGGTAAGCGGCTACACCTTC. Amino acids: CATAGVSGYTF.

The table lists this clonotype with a few counts. This chain connects TRBV7-6 to TRBJ2-7; TRBD2 agrees at 10 bases. Losses at the gene ends were 4 bases for V and 5 bases for J; bases not matched to a gene: 5. There are 14 residues in the CDR3. Germline V gene data show CDR1 as SGHVS and CDR2 as FNYEAQ. The CDR3 region has the DNA TGTGCCAGCAGCTCGCTAGCGGGAGCGAACGAGCAGTACTTC. Translating gives CASSSLAGANEQYF.

The chain employs TRBV28 and TRBJ2-5; D ambiguous. The last part of the DNA fits TRBJ2-7 better; the J call may be wrong. Looked up from germline, CDR1 is MDHEN and CDR2 is SYDVKM. CDR3 size: 16 residues. CDR3 nucleotides: TGTGCCAGCAGTTTAAGTGTGGGCAGCTCGAACTACGAGCAGTACTTC. Its protein is CASSLSVGSSNYEQYF.

This clonotype turned up a few times. The chain carries TRBV12-3 or TRBV12-4 and TRBJ2-5, with D unresolved. Trimming took 1 base from V and 5 from J, leaving 14 bases between them. This CDR3 is 15 amino acids long. The CDR3 nucleotides read TGTGCCAGCAGTTTAGATGCAGAGTCTCGGGAGACCCAGTACTTC. Protein sequence: CASSLDAESRETQYF.

This clonotype was detected a few times. The chain employs TRBV2 and TRBJ2-3; perhaps TRBD2 as D (6 bases). The CDR3 consists of 17 residues. Per germline, CDR1 SNHLY and CDR2 FYNNEI. V lost 0 bases and J lost 2, with 15 bases in between. In DNA form, the CDR3 reads TGTGCCAGCAGTGAAGCGCGGGCGCCGCGGGACACAGATACGCAGTATTTT. This sequence encodes CASSEARAPRDTDTQYF.

The chain is built from TRBV7-3 and TRBJ1-1, with D maybe TRBD1 (5 bases). With 5 bases removed from V and 8 bases from J, the gap between germline ends came to 18 bases. The CDR3 totals 14 residues. Germline CDR1 reads SGHTA; CDR2 reads FQGTGA. The DNA for the CDR3 is TGTGCCAGCAGCCAAGATGGGGGTAGTGGCGAAGCTTTCTTT. Residues: CASSQDGGSGEAFF.